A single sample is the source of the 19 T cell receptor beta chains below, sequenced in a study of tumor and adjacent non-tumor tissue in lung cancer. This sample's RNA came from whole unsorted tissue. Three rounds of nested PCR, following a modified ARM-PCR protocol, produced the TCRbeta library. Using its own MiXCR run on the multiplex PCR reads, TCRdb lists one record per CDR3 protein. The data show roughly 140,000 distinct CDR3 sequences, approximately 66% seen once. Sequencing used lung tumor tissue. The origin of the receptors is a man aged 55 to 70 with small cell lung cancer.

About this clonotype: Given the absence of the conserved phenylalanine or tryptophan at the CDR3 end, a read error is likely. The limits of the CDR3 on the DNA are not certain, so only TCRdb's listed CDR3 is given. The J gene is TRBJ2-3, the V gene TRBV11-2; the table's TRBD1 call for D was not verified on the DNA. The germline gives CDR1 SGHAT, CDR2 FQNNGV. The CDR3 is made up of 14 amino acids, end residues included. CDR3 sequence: CASSLNTVAGALNL.

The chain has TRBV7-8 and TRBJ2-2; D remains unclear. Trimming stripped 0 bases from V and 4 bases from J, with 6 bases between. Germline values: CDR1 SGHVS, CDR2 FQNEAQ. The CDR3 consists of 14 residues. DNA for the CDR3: TGTGCCAGCAGCTTAGCTGGAATCACCGGGGAGCTGTTTTTT. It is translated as CASSLAGITGELFF.

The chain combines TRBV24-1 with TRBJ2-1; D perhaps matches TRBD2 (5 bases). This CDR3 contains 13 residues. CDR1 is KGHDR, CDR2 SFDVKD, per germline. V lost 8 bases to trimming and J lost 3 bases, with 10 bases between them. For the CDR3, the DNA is TGTGCCACCAAAGCTAGCTACTACAATGAGCAGTTCTTC. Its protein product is CATKASYYNEQFF.

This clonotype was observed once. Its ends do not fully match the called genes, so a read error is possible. CDR3 bases: TGTGCCAATAGTGAGGATACGGGTTCTGGGGCCAATGTCCTGACTTTC. Translation: CANSEDTGSGANVLTF. The gene calls are TRBV6-1 and TRBJ2-6; a possible D gene is TRBD1 (5 bases). CDR1 is MNHNS, CDR2 SASEGT, per germline. The CDR3 runs 16 residues.

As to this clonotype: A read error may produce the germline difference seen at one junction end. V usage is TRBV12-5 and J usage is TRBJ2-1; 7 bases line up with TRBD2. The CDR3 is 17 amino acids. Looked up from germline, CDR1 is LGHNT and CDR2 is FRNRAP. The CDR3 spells CASSLVLGEGHSEEQFF. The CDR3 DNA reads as TGTGCTAGTAGTTTGGTATTGGGGGAGGGCCATTCCGAAGAGCAGTTCTTC.

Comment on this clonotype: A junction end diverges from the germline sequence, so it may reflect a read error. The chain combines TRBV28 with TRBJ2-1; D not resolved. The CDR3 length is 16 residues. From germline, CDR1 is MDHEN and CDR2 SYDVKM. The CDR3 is CASSFLGLHGSDELLF. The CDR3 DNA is TGTGCCAGCAGTTTTCTGGGTCTGCATGGTTCGGATGAGCTGCTCTTC.

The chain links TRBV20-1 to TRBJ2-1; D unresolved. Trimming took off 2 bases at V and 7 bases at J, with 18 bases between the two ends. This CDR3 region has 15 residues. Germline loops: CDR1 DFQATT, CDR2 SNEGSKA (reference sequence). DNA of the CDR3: TGCAGTGCTAGACCCTTGCAGACCTCTCGGAATGAGCAGTTCTTC. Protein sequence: CSARPLQTSRNEQFF.

The CDR3 nucleotides read TGCGCCAGCAGCCAACGCGGGACAGGGGATGAAAAACTGTTTTTT. Translation: CASSQRGTGDEKLFF. J is TRBJ1-4 and V is TRBV4-1; 10 bases line up with TRBD1. This CDR3 region has 15 residues. The germline CDR1 and CDR2 sequences are MGHRA and YSYEKL. J lost 6 bases, V lost 2 bases, and 3 bases had no gene match.

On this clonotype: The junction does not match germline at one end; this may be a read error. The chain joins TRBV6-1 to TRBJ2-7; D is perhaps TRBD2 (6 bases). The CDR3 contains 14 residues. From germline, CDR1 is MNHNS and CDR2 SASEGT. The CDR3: CGSSEAGGRYEQCF. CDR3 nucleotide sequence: TGTGGCAGCAGTGAAGCGGGCGGACGCTACGAGCAGTGCTTC.

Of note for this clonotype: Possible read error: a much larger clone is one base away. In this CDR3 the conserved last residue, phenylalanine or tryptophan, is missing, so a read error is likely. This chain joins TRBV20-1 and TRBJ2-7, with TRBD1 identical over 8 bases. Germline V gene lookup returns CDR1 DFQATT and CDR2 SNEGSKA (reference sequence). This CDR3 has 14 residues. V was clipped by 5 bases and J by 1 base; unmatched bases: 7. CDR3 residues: CSAGDRRSSYEQYL. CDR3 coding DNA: TGCAGTGCTGGGGACAGGCGATCATCCTACGAGCAGTACTTA.

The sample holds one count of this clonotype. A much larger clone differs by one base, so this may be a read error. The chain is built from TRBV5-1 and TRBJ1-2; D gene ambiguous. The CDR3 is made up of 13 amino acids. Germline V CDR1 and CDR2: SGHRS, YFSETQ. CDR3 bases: TGCGTCAGCAGCCCACTGACTGATTATGGCTACACCTTC. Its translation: CVSSPLTDYGYTF.

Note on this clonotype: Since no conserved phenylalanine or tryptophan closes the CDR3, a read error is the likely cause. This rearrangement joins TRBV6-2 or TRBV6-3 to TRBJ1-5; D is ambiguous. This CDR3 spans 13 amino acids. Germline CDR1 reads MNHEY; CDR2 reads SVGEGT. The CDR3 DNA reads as TGTGCCAACAGTTTAGACAGCAATCAGCCCCAGCATGTT. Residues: CANSLDSNQPQHV.

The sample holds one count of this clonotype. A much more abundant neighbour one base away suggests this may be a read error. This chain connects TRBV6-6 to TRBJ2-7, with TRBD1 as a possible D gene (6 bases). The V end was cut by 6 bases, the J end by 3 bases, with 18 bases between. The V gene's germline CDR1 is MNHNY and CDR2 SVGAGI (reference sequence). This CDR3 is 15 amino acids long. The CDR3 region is CASSSPQQGFYEQYV. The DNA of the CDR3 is TGTGCCAGCAGCTCACCTCAACAGGGTTTCTACGAGCAGTACGTC.

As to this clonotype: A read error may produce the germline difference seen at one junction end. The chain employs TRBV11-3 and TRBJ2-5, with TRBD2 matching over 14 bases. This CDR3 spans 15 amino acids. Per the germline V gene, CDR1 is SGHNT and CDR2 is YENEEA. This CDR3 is CASSPRTSGRTEQLF. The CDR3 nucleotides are TGTGCCAGCAGCCCCCGGACTAGCGGGAGGACTGAGCAGTTATTC.

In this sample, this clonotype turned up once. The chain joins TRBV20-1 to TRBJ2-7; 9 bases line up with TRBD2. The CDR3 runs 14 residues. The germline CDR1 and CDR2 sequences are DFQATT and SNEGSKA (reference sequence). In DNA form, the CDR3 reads TGCAGTGCAAAGACTAGCGGAAATTCCTTCGAGCAGTCCGTC. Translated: CSAKTSGNSFEQSV.

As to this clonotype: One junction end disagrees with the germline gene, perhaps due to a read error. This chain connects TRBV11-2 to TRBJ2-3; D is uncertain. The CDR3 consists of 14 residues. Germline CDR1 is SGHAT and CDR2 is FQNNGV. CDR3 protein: CASSLACGTETQYF. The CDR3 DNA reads TGTGCCAGCAGCTTAGCGTGTGGAACAGAAACGCAGTATTTT.

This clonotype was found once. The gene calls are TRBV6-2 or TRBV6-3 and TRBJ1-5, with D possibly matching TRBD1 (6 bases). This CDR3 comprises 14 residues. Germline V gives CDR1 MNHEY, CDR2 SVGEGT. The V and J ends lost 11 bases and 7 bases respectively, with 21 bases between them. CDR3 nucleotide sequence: TGTGCCTGCACAACTGGGACACCGGGGCAGCCCCAGCATTTT. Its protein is CACTTGTPGQPQHF.

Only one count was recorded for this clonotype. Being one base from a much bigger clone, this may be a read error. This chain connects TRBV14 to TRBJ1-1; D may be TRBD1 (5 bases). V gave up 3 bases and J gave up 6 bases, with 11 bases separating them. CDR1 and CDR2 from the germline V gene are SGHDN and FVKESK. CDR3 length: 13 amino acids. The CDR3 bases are TGTGCCAGCAGCCATGGTGGGGGATCTGAAGCTTTCTTT. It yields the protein CASSHGGGSEAFF.

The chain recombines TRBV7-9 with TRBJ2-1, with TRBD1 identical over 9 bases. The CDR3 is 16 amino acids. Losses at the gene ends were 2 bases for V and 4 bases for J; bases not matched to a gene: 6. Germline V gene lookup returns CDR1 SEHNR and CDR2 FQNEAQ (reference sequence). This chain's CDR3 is CASSLSAGQGYNEQFF. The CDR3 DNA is TGTGCCAGCAGCTTATCGGCCGGACAGGGGTACAATGAGCAGTTCTTC.